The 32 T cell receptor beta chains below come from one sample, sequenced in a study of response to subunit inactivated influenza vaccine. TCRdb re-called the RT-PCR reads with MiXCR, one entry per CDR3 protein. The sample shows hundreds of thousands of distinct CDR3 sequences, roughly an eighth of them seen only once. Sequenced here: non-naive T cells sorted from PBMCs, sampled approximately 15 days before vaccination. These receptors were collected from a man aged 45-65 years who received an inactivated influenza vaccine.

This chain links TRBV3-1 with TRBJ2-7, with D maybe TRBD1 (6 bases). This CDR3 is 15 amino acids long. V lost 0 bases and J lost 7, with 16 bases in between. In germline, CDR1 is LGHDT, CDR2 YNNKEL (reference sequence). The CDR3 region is CASSQDALQGREQYF. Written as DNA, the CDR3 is TGTGCCAGCAGCCAAGATGCCCTGCAGGGGCGAGAGCAGTACTTC.

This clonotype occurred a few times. The CDR3 nucleotides read TGTGCCAGCAGCCGACATAGCGGCTATGGCTACACCTTC. Protein product: CASSRHSGYGYTF. The chain carries TRBV6-1 and TRBJ1-2; D ambiguous. Germline CDR1 MNHNS, CDR2 SASEGT. V was pared by 6 bases and J by 4 bases, with 12 bases between. The CDR3 loop spans 13 amino acids.

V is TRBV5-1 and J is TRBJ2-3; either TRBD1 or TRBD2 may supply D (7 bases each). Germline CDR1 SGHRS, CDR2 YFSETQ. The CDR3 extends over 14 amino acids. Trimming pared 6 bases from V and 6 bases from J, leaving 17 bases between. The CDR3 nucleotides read TGCGCCAGCACCCCACAGGGGAGGGGGGATACGCAGTATTTT. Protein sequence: CASTPQGRGDTQYF.

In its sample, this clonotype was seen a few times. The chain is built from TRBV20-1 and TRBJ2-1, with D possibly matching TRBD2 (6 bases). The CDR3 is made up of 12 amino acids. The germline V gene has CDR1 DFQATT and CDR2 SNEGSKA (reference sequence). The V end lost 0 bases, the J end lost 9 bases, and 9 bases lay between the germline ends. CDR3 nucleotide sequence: TGCAGTGCTAGAGATGCGGGGTTTGAGCAGTTCTTC. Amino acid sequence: CSARDAGFEQFF.

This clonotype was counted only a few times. CDR3 in DNA: TGTGCCAGCTGGTTAGGCGGGTCCTTAACCTACAATGAGCAGTTCTTC. Protein product: CASWLGGSLTYNEQFF. The rearrangement links TRBV6-2 or TRBV6-3 to TRBJ2-1, with D maybe TRBD2 (5 bases). V lost 8 bases and J lost 2, with 19 bases in between. The germline CDR1 and CDR2 sequences are MNHEY and SVGEGT. The CDR3 is made up of 16 amino acids.

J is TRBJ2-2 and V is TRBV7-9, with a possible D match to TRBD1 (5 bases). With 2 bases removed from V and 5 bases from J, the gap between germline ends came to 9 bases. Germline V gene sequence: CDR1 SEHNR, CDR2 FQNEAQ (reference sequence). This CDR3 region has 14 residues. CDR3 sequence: CASSLMGQTGELFF. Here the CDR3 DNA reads TGTGCCAGCAGCTTAATGGGGCAGACCGGGGAGCTGTTTTTT.

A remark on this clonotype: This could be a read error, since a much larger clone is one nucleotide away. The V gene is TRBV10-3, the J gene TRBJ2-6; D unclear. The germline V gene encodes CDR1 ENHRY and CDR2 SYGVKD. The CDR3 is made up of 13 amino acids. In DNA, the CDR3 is TGTGCCATCAGGAGCTCTGGGTCCAACGTCCTGACTTTC. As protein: CAIRSSGSNVLTF.

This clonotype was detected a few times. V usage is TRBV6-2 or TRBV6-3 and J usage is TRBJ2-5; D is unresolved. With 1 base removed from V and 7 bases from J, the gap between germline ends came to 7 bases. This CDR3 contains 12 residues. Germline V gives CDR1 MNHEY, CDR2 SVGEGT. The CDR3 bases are TGTGCCAGCAGTTACTTTCAGCGGACCCAGTACTTC. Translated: CASSYFQRTQYF.

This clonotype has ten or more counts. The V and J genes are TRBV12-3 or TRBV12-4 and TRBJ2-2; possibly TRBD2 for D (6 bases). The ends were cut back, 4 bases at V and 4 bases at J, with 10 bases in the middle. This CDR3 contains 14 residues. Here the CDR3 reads CASSSGTRTGELFF. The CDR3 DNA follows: TGTGCCAGCAGTTCCGGGACTCGCACCGGGGAGCTGTTTTTT.

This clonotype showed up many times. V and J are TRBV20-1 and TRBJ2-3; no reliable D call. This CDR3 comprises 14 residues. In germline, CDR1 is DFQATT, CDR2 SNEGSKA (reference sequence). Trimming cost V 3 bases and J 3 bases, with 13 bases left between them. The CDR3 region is CSASPGAETDTQYF. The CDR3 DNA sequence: TGCAGTGCTAGTCCGGGCGCGGAAACAGATACGCAGTATTTT.

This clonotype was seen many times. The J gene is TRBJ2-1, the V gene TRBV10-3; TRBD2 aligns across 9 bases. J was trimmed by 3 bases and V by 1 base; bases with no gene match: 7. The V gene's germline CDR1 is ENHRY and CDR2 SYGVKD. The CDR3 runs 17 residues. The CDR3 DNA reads TGTGCCATCAGTGAGTGGCGGGGGGGCTCAAACTACAATGAGCAGTTCTTC. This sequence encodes CAISEWRGGSNYNEQFF.

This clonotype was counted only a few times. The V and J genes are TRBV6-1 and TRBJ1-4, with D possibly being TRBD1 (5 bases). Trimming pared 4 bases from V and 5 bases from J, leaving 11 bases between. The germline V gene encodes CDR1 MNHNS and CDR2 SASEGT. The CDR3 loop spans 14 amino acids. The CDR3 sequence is CASSGEGRNEKLFF. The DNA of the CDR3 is TGTGCCAGCAGTGGAGAGGGACGGAATGAAAAACTGTTTTTT.

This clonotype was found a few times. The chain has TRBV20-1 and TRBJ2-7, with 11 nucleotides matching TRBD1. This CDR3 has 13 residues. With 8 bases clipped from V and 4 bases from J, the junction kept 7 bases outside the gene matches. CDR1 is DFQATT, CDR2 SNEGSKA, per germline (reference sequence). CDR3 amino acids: CSSPGQGAYEQYF. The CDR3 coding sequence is TGCAGTTCGCCCGGACAGGGGGCTTACGAGCAGTACTTC.

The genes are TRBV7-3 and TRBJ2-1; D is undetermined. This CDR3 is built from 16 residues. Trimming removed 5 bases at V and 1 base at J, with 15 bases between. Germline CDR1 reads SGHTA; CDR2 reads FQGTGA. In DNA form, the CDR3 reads TGTGCCAGCAGCCCACTAAGAAGCACTTCCTACAATGAGCAGTTCTTC. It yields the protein CASSPLRSTSYNEQFF.

DNA for the CDR3: TGTGCCAGCAGCCCCACTCCGGGGGTTGGGGAGACCCAGTACTTC. As protein: CASSPTPGVGETQYF. The chain combines TRBV7-9 with TRBJ2-5; tentatively, D is TRBD2 (6 bases). V was cut by 5 bases and J by 5 bases, with 18 bases left in between. The CDR3 covers 15 residues. The germline gives CDR1 SEHNR, CDR2 FQNEAQ (reference sequence).

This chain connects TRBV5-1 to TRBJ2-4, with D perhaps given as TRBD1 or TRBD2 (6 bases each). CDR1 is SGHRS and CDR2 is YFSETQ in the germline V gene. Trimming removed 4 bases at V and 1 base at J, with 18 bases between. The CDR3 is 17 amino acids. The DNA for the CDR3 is TGCGCCAGCAGCCCCGTTTGGACGGGGGCGGCCAAAAACATTCAGTACTTC. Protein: CASSPVWTGAAKNIQYF.

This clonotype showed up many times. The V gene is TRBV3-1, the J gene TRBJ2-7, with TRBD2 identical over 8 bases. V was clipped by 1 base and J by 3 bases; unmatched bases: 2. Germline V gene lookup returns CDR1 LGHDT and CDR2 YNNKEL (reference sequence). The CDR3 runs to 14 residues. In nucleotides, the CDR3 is TGTGCCAGCAGCCAAGGGACTAGCAACTACGAGCAGTACTTC. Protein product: CASSQGTSNYEQYF.

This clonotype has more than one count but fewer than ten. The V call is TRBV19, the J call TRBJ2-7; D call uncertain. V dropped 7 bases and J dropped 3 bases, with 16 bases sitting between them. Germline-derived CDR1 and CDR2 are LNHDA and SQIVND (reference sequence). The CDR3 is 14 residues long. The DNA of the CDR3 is TGTGCCAGTAACGACGTAGCCAGAAACTACGAGCAGTACTTC. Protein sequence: CASNDVARNYEQYF.

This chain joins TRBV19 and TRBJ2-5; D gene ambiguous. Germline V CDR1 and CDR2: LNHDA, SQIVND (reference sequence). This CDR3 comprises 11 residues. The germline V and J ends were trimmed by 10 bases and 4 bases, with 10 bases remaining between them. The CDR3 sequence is CATANGETQYF. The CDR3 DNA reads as TGTGCCACCGCGAACGGAGAGACCCAGTACTTC. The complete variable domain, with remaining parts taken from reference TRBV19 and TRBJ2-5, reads DGGITQSPKYLFRKEGQNVTLSCEQNLNHDAMYWYRQDPGQGLRLIYYSQIVNDFQKGDIAEGYSVSREKKESFPLTVTSAQKNPTAFYLCATANGETQYFGPGTRLLVL.

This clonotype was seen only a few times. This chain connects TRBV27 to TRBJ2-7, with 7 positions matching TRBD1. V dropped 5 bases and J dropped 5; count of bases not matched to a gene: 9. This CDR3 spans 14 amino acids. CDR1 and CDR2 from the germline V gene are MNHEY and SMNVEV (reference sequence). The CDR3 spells CASSRTGKINEQYF. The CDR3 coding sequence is TGTGCCAGCAGTAGGACAGGAAAGATCAACGAGCAGTACTTC.

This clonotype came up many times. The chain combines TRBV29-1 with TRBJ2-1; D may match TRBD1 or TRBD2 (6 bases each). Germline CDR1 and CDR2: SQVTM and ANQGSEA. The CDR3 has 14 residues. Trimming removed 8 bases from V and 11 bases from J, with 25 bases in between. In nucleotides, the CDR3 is TGCAGCATCTACAGGGATCCTAGCGACAGAAAGCAGTTCTTC. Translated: CSIYRDPSDRKQFF.

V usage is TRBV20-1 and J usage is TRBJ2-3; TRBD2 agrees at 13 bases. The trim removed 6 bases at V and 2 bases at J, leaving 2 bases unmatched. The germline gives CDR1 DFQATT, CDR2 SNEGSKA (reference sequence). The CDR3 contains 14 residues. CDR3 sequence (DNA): TGCAGTGCACTAGCGGGGGGGAACACAGATACGCAGTATTTT. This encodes CSALAGGNTDTQYF.

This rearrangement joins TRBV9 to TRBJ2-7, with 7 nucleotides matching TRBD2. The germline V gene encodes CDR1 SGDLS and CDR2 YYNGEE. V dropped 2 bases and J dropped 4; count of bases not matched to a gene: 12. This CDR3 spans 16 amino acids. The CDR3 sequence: CASSVGPGGRGYEQYF. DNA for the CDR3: TGTGCCAGCAGCGTTGGGCCGGGCGGGAGAGGATACGAGCAGTACTTC.

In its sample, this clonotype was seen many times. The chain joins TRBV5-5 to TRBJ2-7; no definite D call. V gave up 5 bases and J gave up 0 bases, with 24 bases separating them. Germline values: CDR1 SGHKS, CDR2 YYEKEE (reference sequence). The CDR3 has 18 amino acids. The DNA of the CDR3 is TGTGCCAGCAGAGTCAGGATGTTGCCCTTTAGCTCCTCCTACGAGCAGTACTTC. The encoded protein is CASRVRMLPFSSSYEQYF.

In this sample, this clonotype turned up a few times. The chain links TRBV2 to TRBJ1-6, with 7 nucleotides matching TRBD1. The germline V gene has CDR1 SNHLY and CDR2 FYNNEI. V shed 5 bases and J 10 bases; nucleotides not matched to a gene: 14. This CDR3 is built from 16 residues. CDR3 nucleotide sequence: TGTGCCAGCAGTTCCCAGGGGGGTGTAAGGGGGTCACCCCTCCACTTT. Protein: CASSSQGGVRGSPLHF.

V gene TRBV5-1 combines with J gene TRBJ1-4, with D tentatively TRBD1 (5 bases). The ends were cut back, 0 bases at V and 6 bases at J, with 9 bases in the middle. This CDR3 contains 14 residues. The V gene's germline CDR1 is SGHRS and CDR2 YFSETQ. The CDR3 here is CASSLEGADEKLFF. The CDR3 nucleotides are TGCGCCAGCAGCTTGGAAGGGGCGGATGAAAAACTGTTTTTT.

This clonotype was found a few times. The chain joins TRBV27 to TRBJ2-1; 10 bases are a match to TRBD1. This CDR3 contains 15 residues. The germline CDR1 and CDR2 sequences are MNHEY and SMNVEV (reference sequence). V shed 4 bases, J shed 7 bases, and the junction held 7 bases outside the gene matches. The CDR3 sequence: CASSSRRTGGNEQFF. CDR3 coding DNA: TGTGCCAGCAGTTCGCGAAGGACAGGGGGGAATGAGCAGTTCTTC.

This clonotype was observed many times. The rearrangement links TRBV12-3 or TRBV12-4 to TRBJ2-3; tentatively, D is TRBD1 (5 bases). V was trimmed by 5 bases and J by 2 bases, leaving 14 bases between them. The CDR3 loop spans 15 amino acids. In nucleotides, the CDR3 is TGTGCCAGCAGTCCGGGTTCAGGGATCACAGATACGCAGTATTTT. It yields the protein CASSPGSGITDTQYF.

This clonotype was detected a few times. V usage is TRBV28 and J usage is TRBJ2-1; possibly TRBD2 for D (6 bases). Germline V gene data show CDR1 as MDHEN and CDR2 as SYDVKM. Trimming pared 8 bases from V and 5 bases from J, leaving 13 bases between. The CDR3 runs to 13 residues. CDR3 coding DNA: TGTGCCAGCCCTAGTAGGACTAACAATGAGCAGTTCTTC. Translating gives CASPSRTNNEQFF.

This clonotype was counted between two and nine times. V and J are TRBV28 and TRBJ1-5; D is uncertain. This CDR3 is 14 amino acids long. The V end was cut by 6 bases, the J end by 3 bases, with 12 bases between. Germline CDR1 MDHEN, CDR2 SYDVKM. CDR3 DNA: TGTGCCAGCAGGACCGGGTTCTACAATCAGCCCCAGCATTTT. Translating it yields CASRTGFYNQPQHF.

In nucleotides, the CDR3 is TGTGCCAGCAGTTCCAGTACCTCAAATCAAAACATTCAGTACTTC. Its translation is CASSSSTSNQNIQYF. The chain has TRBV6-5 and TRBJ2-4; D call uncertain. Germline V lookup: CDR1 MNHEY, CDR2 SVGAGI. V dropped 4 bases and J dropped 5 bases, with 15 bases sitting between them. This CDR3 is built from 15 residues.

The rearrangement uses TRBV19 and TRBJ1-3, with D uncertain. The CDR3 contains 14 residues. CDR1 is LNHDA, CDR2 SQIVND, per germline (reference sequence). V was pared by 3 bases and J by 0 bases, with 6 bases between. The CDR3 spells CASSIGSSGNTIYF. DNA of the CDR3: TGTGCCAGTAGTATCGGCAGCTCTGGAAACACCATATATTTT.